This T cell receptor beta chain was profiled in a study of blood T cell repertoires in COVID-19. Overall study: From T cells, B-cell-depleted T cells, or PBMCs came the material, which was cDNA or gDNA.

Germline CDR1 reads SGHRS; CDR2 reads YFSETQ. The CDR3 is 13 amino acids. V dropped 4 bases and J dropped 1 base, with 6 bases sitting between them. Methods used by the authors: Reference gene primer amplification in the assay estimated nucleated cell counts. Repertoires were generated with immunoSEQ multiplex PCR, while TCRdb's copy carries only in-frame clones and drops some. That table furnishes V, J and clone size, whereas the DNA furnished D and trimming. The table lists under 250,000 clones, approximately 84% of them singletons. This clonotype was obtained from a woman aged 50 to 60 with active or convalescent COVID-19. The chain links TRBV5-1 to TRBJ1-3, with D hard to call. The sequencing input was peripheral blood. The CDR3 loop reads CASSAFSGNTIYF. The CDR3 DNA sequence: TGCGCCAGCAGCGCGTTTTCTGGAAACACCATATATTTT. The variable domain in full, completed from reference TRBV5-1 and TRBJ1-3, reads KAGVTQTPRYLIKTRGQQVTLSCSPISGHRSVSWYQQTPGQGLQFLFEYFSETQRNKGNFPGRFSGRQFSNSRSEMNVSTLELGDSALYLCASSAFSGNTIYFGEGSWLTVV.